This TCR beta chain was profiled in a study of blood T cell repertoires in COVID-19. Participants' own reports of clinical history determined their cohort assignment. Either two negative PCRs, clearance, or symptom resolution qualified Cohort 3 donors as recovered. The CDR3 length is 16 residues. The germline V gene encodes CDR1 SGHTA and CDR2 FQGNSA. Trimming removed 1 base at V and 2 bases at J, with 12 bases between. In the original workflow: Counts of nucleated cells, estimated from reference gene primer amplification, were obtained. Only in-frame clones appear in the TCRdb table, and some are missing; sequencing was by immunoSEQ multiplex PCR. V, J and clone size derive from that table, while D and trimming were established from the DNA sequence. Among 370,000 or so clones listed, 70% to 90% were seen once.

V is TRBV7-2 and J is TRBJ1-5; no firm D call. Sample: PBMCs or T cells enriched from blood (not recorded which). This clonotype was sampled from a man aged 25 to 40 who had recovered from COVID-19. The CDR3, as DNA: TGTGCCAGCAGCTTAGGCGGGCGCGGAGGCAATCAGCCCCAGCATTTT. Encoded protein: CASSLGGRGGNQPQHF.